The present entry profiles one T cell receptor beta chain with its context. The data belong to a study of cytomegalovirus exposure and HLA in healthy donors. There are 16 residues in the CDR3. V lost 3 bases, J lost 5 bases, and 10 bases stayed unmatched. The V gene's germline CDR1 is SGDLS and CDR2 YYNGEE. The PCR ran on 60 Vbeta and 13 Jbeta primers. Profiled with immunoSEQ multiplex PCR; TCRdb holds only in-frame clones, not every one. The sample shows some 160,000 clones, roughly 80% of them seen only once. Material for sequencing was PBMCs. The chain recombines TRBV9 with TRBJ2-5; 10 positions agree with TRBD1. The clonotype was recovered from a man aged 50-59 years in good health and CMV-seropositive. DNA for the CDR3: TGTGCCAGCAGCGCACCGGGACAGGGGCTTCGGGAGACCCAGTACTTC. This codes for CASSAPGQGLRETQYF.